This T cell receptor (beta chain) was sequenced in a study of cytomegalovirus exposure and HLA in healthy donors (dated by TCRdb to about 2017). A note on the overall study: An earlier analysis of some 620 of the donors reported approximately 300 Gb of sequence data and around 120 million unique TCR beta sequences obtained from 150 million to 200 million T cells. Roughly 5 DR-DQ haplotypes were treated as single units for association and clustering because of strong linkage in the cohort. Around 320 gigabases of sequencing data and tens of millions of unique TCR sequences were included in an early release covering roughly 600 HLA-typed donors. Using immunosequencing, the study profiled T cell repertoires from about 610 subjects and related those repertoires to cytomegalovirus serostatus. High-throughput TCR immunosequencing, statistical association of individual TCRs with disease status, and machine learning were combined to predict cytomegalovirus infection status. A later analysis re-analyzed previously published TCR beta repertoires from roughly 600 donors and added high-resolution HLA genotyping to study TCR occurrence patterns. The study aimed to test whether signatures of past pathogen exposure could be identified by cataloging public T cell receptors. Along with the approximately 620-subject first cohort, a separate validation cohort of over a hundred different subjects was used. In a later genetic analysis, genome-wide SNP genotypes for about three fifths of the roughly 670 donors were used, and that subset was treated as a discovery cohort. Across about 380 genotyped donors of the cohort, an average of approximately 200,000 unique TCR beta nucleotide sequences per donor were sequenced, and 15% to 20% of those sequences were non-productive. Donor age, sex, ethnicity and CMV serostatus were collected together with the repertoire data. Rather than drawing on any new phenotypic data, the later analysis identified candidate immune exposures from TCR beta sequences and the way those sequences occurred across donors. HLA typing included class I and class II loci at four-digit resolution. The number of donors typed differed by locus, with roughly 620-630 for A, B, C, DRB1 and DQB1, 522 for DQA1, 600 to 610 for DPA1, and approximately 470 for DPB1. Every repertoire in the discovery cohort had been generated on one and the same sequencing platform. To decide whether each TCR beta V gene segment behaved as functional or pseudogenic, an earlier analysis of 587 of the donors relied on high-throughput TCR beta sequencing. Of the 300 to 500 genotyped donors, 65% to 90% were placed in the genetic ancestry cluster associated with self-reported Caucasian donors. Paper-wide results and their limitations: According to the authors, the approach could potentially be generalized to other disease states and immunological phenotypes. The cohort was sequenced for TCR beta chains only, and without alpha or paired-chain data the features that could be detected were limited. Three of the identified cytomegalovirus-associated TCR beta chains were confirmed in vitro to be specific for cytomegalovirus antigens. According to a later genetic analysis, donors in an Asian-associated ancestry cluster had fewer N-insertions in productive TCRs than the roughly 660-donor mean. Compared with equally common non-associated chains, HLA-associated TCR beta chains in a later analysis were more clonally expanded and had lower generation probabilities. According to a later analysis, most CMV-associated TCR beta chains appeared to be HLA-restricted, and the HLA associations seemed to be driven largely by CMV exposure. At a false discovery rate of 0.05, a later analysis linked under 20,000 TCR beta sequences to specific HLA alleles. A further reported finding was that TCR beta sequences accurately predicted the HLA-A and HLA-B alleles for most subjects in the first cohort. Because counts were too low, 15 to 20 rarely observed V segments, including chromosome 9 orphons, were excluded from the earlier analysis of some 590 of the donors. Immune exposure information for the cohort was limited to CMV serostatus. Several of the top co-occurrence clusters appeared to be linked to parvovirus B19, influenza, CMV and Epstein-Barr virus, according to a later analysis. Because some donors lacked HLA typing at each locus, the association tests relied only on the typed subset. Most TCR sequences were seen in very few donors, while some public TCRs were found in many individuals. In a later genetic analysis, a missense DCLRE1C variant was associated with V-gene and J-gene trimming of TCR beta chains, and the association was replicated in an independent cohort. In a later analysis, TCR association rates were found to vary across HLA loci, with the most associated TCRs seen for DRB1 alleles and the fewest for HLA-C alleles. Assigning TCR associations to individual alleles was difficult when HLA alleles, especially DR and DQ, strongly co-occurred. Some IMGT-functional V segments, including TRBV6-2 and TRBV6-3, could not be distinguished by the 87-base-pair reads and were therefore excluded. The study listed 150 to 200 TCR beta chains as associated with cytomegalovirus. A group of highly shared sequence variants was considered likely to be a technical artifact of the sequencing pipeline. In both the original and validation cohorts, the classifier was reported to diagnose cytomegalovirus status with high specificity and sensitivity. Correlated functional status among segregating V segments might be attributable to linkage disequilibrium, but an unknown experimental factor could not be ruled out. Presence/absence analyses assumed roughly uniform sequencing depth across donors, an assumption that may not hold. In an earlier analysis of fewer than 700 of the donors, most TCR beta V segments appeared in productive rearrangements about 87% or about 30% of the time, broadly matching IMGT annotations.

Clipping removes 2 bases from V and 4 bases from J, with 4 as the unmatched junction base count. CDR1 and CDR2 are drawn from the germline V gene: KGHSH, LQKENI. The CDR3 contains 14 residues, cysteine and phenylalanine counted. Here the CDR3 DNA is all that survives: 42 bases in frame from base 1. The library came from the immunoSEQ multiplex PCR assay. For the multiplex PCR, a mixture combining 60 forward primers for TCR Vbeta segments and 13 reverse primers for TCR Jbeta segments was used. The CDR3 region of rearranged TCR beta genes was amplified from genomic DNA with a multiplex PCR assay. On the Illumina HiSeq System, the amplified TCR beta libraries were sequenced as 87-base-pair reads. The study's own analysis went as follows. A later analysis tallied roughly 80 million unique TCR beta chains across the 650 to 750 repertoires, and some 10 million of those chains were shared by two or more donors. Raw reads were error-corrected and collapsed into unique sequences by a nearest-neighbor algorithm in which closely related sequences were merged to remove PCR and sequencing errors. To assign V, D and J gene segments, CDR3 sequences were aligned to IMGT reference sequences. For a sequence to be retained, a match of at least six nucleotides was required to both a V gene segment and a J gene segment. A rearrangement counted as productive if the CDR3 had no stop codons and remained in frame with V and J, and every other rearrangement counted as non-productive. Following IMGT convention, CDR3 was defined as the stretch from the second conserved V-encoded cysteine to the conserved J-encoded phenylalanine. The earlier analysis of about 560 of the donors excluded any sequence lacking an unambiguous match to a single V gene segment. An earlier analysis of some 610 of the donors called V segments functional above 56.7% productive rearrangements and segregating when the between-donor standard deviation exceeded 5%. A statistical classification framework was developed to diagnose cytomegalovirus status using the catalog of TCR beta chain sequences. A later analysis assigned V and J genes by comparing TCR nucleotide sequences with IMGT/GENE-DB human TR gene sequences. The TCRdist pipeline was used in a later analysis to assign CDR3 sequences and most-parsimonious VDJ recombination scenarios. In a later analysis, each TCR beta chain was defined by its CDR3 amino acid sequence together with its V-gene family, and reads lacking a unique V-gene family were excluded. A later analysis removed 500 to 650 highly shared, low-generation-probability nucleotide sequences to deal with suspected cross-contamination and a sequencing artifact. A later analysis calculated a clonal expansion index for each public chain from normalized within-repertoire ranks of inferred template counts. Generation probabilities in a later analysis came from a VDJ recombination model fitted to out-of-frame rearrangements, and those results were checked against IGoR. In a later analysis, TCR-TCR, TCR-HLA and TCR-CMV co-occurrence was scored with hypergeometric tests, and a repertoire-size bias correction was applied to TCR pairs. False discovery rates were estimated in a later analysis by permuting HLA or CMV assignments 20 times. In a later analysis, co-occurring TCRs were grouped using DBSCAN, with TCRdist sequence similarity added in when clustering inside HLA-allele-positive subsets. Co-occurrence clustering excluded repertoires with fewer than 30,000 or more than 120,000 public chains, plus five with anomalous nucleotide sharing. TCRdb retrieved this table from immuneACCESS and kept in-frame rearrangements only. Not all clones are present; in checked studies, unresolved V genes account for under half, and no reason is known for the remainder. The DNA was the basis for D and trimming; V, J and clone size are from that table. The sample table records approximately 140,000 clones; roughly four fifths of these occur just once. Roughly 1.6% of the sample is held by the ten biggest clonotypes.

Regarding this clone: Its antigen specificity is not known. Base qualities are missing; no much larger clone stands one base away.

The cohort comprised 710 or so healthy bone marrow donors. Cohort members were all nominally healthy when sampled, although unrecorded immune exposures were likely present. The donor was CMV seronegative and was included in the group of a few hundred seronegative cohort members. A peripheral blood sample was provided by each donor, and peripheral blood mononuclear cells were used for TCR beta sequencing. Genomic DNA was extracted from the blood cell samples with the Qiagen DNeasy Blood Extraction Kit. Source material: PBMCs. The chain links TRBV18 with TRBJ1-2; the central 7 bases match TRBD1. This TCR was sampled from a female donor in good health and CMV-seronegative. The CDR3 region: CASSPEGATYGYTF. The nucleotide sequence is TGTGCCAGCTCACCAGAGGGGGCTACCTATGGCTACACCTTC.